The TCR beta chain under discussion was sequenced for a study of blood T cell repertoires in COVID-19. Study overall: Acute and convalescent COVID-19 samples came from the United States, Italy and Spain. PBMCs, B-cell-depleted T cells, or T cells provided the cDNA or gDNA that made up the material.

Per the study methods: Reference gene primer amplification gave nucleated cell count estimates. The assay was immunoSEQ multiplex PCR, and TCRdb's table has in-frame clones only and misses some. D and trimming come from the DNA, and the V and J calls and clone size come from that table. This sample has under 150,000 clones, with around four fifths found just once. In germline, CDR1 is SGHDT, CDR2 YYEEEE. The CDR3 has 15 amino acids. V was cut by 4 bases and J by 7 bases, with 17 bases left in between. What was sequenced was peripheral blood. The clonotype was recovered from a man between 35 and 55 years old with active or convalescent COVID-19. This chain links TRBV5-6 with TRBJ1-4; perhaps TRBD1 as D (5 bases). DNA for the CDR3: TGTGCCAGCAGCGCCCTGGGGGGGTTAGGTGAAAAACTGTTTTTT. It encodes CASSALGGLGEKLFF.